The entry below describes one TCR beta chain. This record belongs to a study of blood T cell repertoires in COVID-19. The wider study: Samples representing acute and convalescent COVID-19 were sourced from the United States, Italy and Spain.

With V trimmed by 4 bases and J by 0 bases, 1 base remained unmatched. The CDR3 is made up of 14 amino acids. CDR1 is LNHDA, CDR2 SQIVND, per germline (reference sequence). Seattle participants joined during active infection and were tracked over time. Repertoires were generated with immunoSEQ multiplex PCR, while TCRdb's copy carries only in-frame clones and drops some. The repertoire holds just over 300,000 clones, with about nine tenths as singletons. The clonotype comes from a young woman with COVID-19, enrolled during active disease. The chain carries TRBV19 and TRBJ1-1, with TRBD1 identical over 8 bases. The sequencing input was peripheral blood. This CDR3 reads CASSRTGMNTEAFF. The DNA of the CDR3 is TGTGCCAGTAGTAGGACAGGGATGAACACTGAAGCTTTCTTT.